These 10 T cell receptor beta chains were sequenced from one sample in a study of T cells in localized non-small cell lung cancer. The protocol was immunoSEQ multiplex PCR, while the TCRdb copy is restricted to in-frame clones and leaves out a portion. There are under 150,000 clones in the sample; roughly nine tenths occur only once, and around 1.7% lies in the top ten. Sequencing was performed on peripheral blood, taken before any cancer treatment. These receptors all come from a female donor older than 55 with stage I lung adenocarcinoma.

The genes are TRBV6-5 and TRBJ2-7; D is possibly TRBD2 (6 bases). CDR3 length: 11 residues. V was trimmed by 8 bases and J by 4 bases, leaving 9 bases between them. Germline V gene lookup returns CDR1 MNHEY and CDR2 SVGAGI. The CDR3, as DNA: TGTGCCAGCGGGACTCTTTACGAGCAGTACTTC. Amino acid sequence: CASGTLYEQYF.

The V call is TRBV19, the J call TRBJ1-2; D gene ambiguous. Trimming left V 9 bases short and J 6 bases short, with 17 bases between. Germline V gene sequence: CDR1 LNHDA, CDR2 SQIVND (reference sequence). The CDR3 covers 13 residues. The CDR3 spells CASRNPGLHGYTF. The CDR3 region has the DNA TGTGCCAGCCGCAACCCTGGTTTACATGGCTACACCTTC.

This rearrangement joins TRBV5-4 to TRBJ2-6, with TRBD1 matching 8 bases. The CDR3 is 18 amino acids. CDR1 and CDR2 from the germline V gene are SGHNT and YYREEE (reference sequence). V shed 3 bases, J shed 0 bases, and the junction held 8 bases outside the gene matches. The CDR3 spells CASSSDRVPLSGANVLTF. In DNA, the CDR3 is TGTGCCAGCAGCTCGGACAGGGTCCCTCTCTCTGGGGCCAACGTCCTGACTTTC.

The rearrangement joins TRBV27 to TRBJ2-3; 9 bases are a match to TRBD2. Germline-derived CDR1 and CDR2 are MNHEY and SMNVEV (reference sequence). The V segment lost 8 bases and the J segment 3 bases; nucleotides outside the gene matches: 6. This CDR3 is 14 amino acids long. CDR3: CASGAGGPTDTQYF. CDR3 nucleotides: TGTGCCAGCGGCGCGGGAGGGCCTACAGATACGCAGTATTTT.

This clone was seen a single time. The rearrangement uses TRBV5-8 and TRBJ1-5; TRBD1 might be the D (6 bases). Trimming removed 1 base at V and 7 bases at J, with 15 bases between. Germline V gives CDR1 SGHTS, CDR2 YDEGEE. CDR3 length: 15 amino acids. In nucleotides, the CDR3 is TGTGCCAGCAGCTTGAGGGGGGGAATCAACCAGCCCCAGCATTTT. Translation gives CASSLRGGINQPQHF.

V and J are TRBV2 and TRBJ2-3; 12 bases agree with TRBD2. Trimming took 2 bases from V and 1 from J; bases not matched to a gene: 4. The CDR3 runs to 17 residues. CDR1 is SNHLY and CDR2 is FYNNEI in the germline V gene. The CDR3 loop reads CASSELSSGRGTDTQYF. The CDR3 coding sequence is TGTGCCAGCAGTGAATTGTCTAGCGGGAGGGGCACAGATACGCAGTATTTT.

This clone is a singleton in its sample. This chain connects TRBV18 to TRBJ1-1; 9 bases are shared with TRBD1. Germline values: CDR1 KGHSH, CDR2 LQKENI. CDR3 length: 15 amino acids. Trimming cost V 4 bases and J 2 bases; bases outside gene matches: 5. CDR3 sequence (DNA): TGTGCCAGCTCACGGGGGACAGGGTTTAACACTGAAGCTTTCTTT. It is translated as CASSRGTGFNTEAFF. Together with reference TRBV18 and TRBJ1-1, the CDR3 gives the full variable domain: NAGVMQNPRHLVRRRGQEARLRCSPMKGHSHVYWYRQLPEEGLKFMVYLQKENIIDESGMPKERFSAEFPKEGPSILRIQQVVRGDSAAYFCASSRGTGFNTEAFFGQGTRLTVV.

The chain uses TRBV6-5 and TRBJ1-1; D is undetermined. The germline V gene has CDR1 MNHEY and CDR2 SVGAGI. This CDR3 contains 12 residues. Trimming stripped 3 bases from V and 4 bases from J, with 6 bases between. As DNA, the CDR3 is TGTGCCAGCAGTTATGGGAGCACTGAAGCTTTCTTT. It translates to CASSYGSTEAFF.

This sequence joins TRBV20-1 and TRBJ2-5; no definite D call. CDR3 length equals 10 residues. Germline CDR1 reads DFQATT; CDR2 reads SNEGSKA (reference sequence). Trimming left V 4 bases short and J 3 bases short, with 3 bases between. The chain's CDR3 is CSANEETQYF. The DNA for the CDR3 is TGCAGTGCTAACGAAGAGACCCAGTACTTC.

J is TRBJ1-5 and V is TRBV6-6; D perhaps matches TRBD1 (5 bases). Looked up from germline, CDR1 is MNHNY and CDR2 is SVGAGI (reference sequence). The ends were cut back, 6 bases at V and 0 bases at J, with 9 bases in the middle. The CDR3 is made up of 14 amino acids. The CDR3 is CASSQTASNQPQHF. CDR3 in DNA: TGTGCCAGCAGCCAGACAGCTAGCAATCAGCCCCAGCATTTT.